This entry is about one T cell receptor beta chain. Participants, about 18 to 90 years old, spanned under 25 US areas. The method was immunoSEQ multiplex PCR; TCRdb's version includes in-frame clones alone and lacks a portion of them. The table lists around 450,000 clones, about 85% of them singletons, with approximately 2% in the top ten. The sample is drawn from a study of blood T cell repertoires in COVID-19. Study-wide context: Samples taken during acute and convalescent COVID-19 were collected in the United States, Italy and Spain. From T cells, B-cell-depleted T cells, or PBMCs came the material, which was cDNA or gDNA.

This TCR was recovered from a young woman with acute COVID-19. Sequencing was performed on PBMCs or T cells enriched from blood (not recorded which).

CDR3 residues: CARREETQYF. The DNA of the CDR3 is TGTGCCAGGCGTGAGGAGACCCAGTACTTC. The gene calls are TRBV2 and TRBJ2-5, with unresolved D. CDR1 and CDR2 (germline): SNHLY, FYNNEI. There are 10 residues in the CDR3. The ends were cut back, 9 bases at V and 5 bases at J, with 7 bases in the middle.